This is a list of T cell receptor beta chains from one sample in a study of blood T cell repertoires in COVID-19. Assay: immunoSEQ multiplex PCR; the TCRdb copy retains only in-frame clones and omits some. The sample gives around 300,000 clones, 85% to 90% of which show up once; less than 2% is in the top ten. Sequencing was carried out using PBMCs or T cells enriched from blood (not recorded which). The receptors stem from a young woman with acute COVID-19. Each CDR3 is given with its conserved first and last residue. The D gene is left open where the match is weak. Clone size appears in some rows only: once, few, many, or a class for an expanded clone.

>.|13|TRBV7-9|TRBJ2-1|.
TGTGCCAGCAGCTTAGACCCGGACAATGAGCAGTTCTTC
CASSLDPDNEQFF
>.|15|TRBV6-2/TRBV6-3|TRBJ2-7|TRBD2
TGTGCCAGCAGTTCGGGTGGTAGCGGGAGTTACGAGCAGTACTTC
CASSSGGSGSYEQYF
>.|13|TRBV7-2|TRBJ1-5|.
TGTGCCAGTGGAACAGCCCCCAATCAGCCCCAGCATTTT
CASGTAPNQPQHF
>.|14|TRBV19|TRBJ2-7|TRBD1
TGTGCCAGTAGGACTGGACAGGGCCCCTACGAGCAGTACTTC
CASRTGQGPYEQYF
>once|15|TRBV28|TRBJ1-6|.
TGTGCCAGCAGGAGGCAGGGTATCCTAATCTCACCCCTCCACTTT
CASRRQGILISPLHF
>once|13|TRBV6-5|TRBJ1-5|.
TGTGCCAGCAGAAACAGGGTGGGGCAGCCCCAGCATTTT
CASRNRVGQPQHF
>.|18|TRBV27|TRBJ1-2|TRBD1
TGTGCCAGCAGATTGGCGCCCGGGGGACAGGGGTCAGGGGGGGGCTACACCTTC
CASRLAPGGQGSGGGYTF
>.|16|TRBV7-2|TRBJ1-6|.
TGTGCCAGCAGCTTTAAGTCGGGGGTTGGTGATTCACCCCTCCACTTT
CASSFKSGVGDSPLHF
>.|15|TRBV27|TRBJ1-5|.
TGTGCCAGCAGTTTAGTTGGGGGGGTTAATCAGCCCCAGCATTTT
CASSLVGGVNQPQHF
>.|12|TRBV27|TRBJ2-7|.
TGTGCCAGCAGTTTCCGGGGACTCGAGCAGTACTTC
CASSFRGLEQYF
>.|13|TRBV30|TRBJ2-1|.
TGTGCCTGGTCGGGGTTCCTCTCCAATGAGCAGTTCTTC
CAWSGFLSNEQFF
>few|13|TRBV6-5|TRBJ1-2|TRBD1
TGTGCCAGCAGTCAGGGGGCGTCGGTTGGCTACACCTTC
CASSQGASVGYTF
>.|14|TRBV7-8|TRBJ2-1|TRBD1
TGTGCCAGCAGCTTATTACAGGGGGCGCTTGAGCAGTTCTTC
CASSLLQGALEQFF
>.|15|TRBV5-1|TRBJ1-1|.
TGCGCCAGCAGCTTGGCGGTTGCGGGAAACACTGAAGCTTTCTTT
CASSLAVAGNTEAFF
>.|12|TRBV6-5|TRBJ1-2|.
TGTGCCAGTTACGGAGCTAACTATGGCTACACCTTC
CASYGANYGYTF
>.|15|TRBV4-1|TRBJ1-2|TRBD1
TGCGCCAGCAGCCAGGGACAGGACAGTAACTATGGCTACACCTTC
CASSQGQDSNYGYTF
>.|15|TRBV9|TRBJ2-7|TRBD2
TGTGCCAGCAGCCGCGATGCGGGAGGGATCTACGAGCAGTACTTC
CASSRDAGGIYEQYF
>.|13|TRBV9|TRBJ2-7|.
TGTGCCAGCAGCGTAGCCCCGGTTGGCGAGCAGTACTTC
CASSVAPVGEQYF
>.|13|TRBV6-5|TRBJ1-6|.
TGTGCCAGCAGTTACACAGCCCAGAGCCCCCTCCACTTT
CASSYTAQSPLHF
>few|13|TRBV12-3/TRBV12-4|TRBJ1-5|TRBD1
TGTGCCAGCAGCCCTGACAGGGATCAGCCCCAGCATTTT
CASSPDRDQPQHF
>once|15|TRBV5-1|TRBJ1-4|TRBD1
TGCGCCAGCAGCGAAACAGGGGACCCTAATGAAAAACTGTTTTTT
CASSETGDPNEKLFF
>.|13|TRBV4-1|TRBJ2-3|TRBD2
TGCGCCAGCAGCCAAACTAGCGTAGATACGCAGTATTTT
CASSQTSVDTQYF
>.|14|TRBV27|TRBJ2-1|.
TGTGCCAGCATTGGGCTAGCACCCAACAATGAGCAGTTCTTC
CASIGLAPNNEQFF
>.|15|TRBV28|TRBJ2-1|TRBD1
TGTGCCAGCAGTTTCCGCGGGACAGGGTACAATGAGCAGTTCTTC
CASSFRGTGYNEQFF
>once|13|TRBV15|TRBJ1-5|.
TGTGCCACCAGCAGAGGGCCCAATCAGCCCCAGCATTTT
CATSRGPNQPQHF
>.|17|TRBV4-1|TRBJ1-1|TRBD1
TGCGCCAGCAGCCTAGGTAGGTTAGGACAGGGACACACTGAAGCTTTCTTT
CASSLGRLGQGHTEAFF
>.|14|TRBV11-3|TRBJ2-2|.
TGTGCCAGCAGCAGGGACGGGAGAACCGGGGAGCTGTTTTTT
CASSRDGRTGELFF